This TCR beta chain was documented in a study of T cells in Graves' hyperthyroidism and ophthalmopathy. This clonotype was observed many times. The CDR3 is made up of 15 amino acids. V was trimmed by 0 bases and J by 0 bases, leaving 8 bases between them. The germline V gene encodes CDR1 MNHEY and CDR2 SMNVEV (reference sequence). Amplification targeted TCR beta CDR3 regions from RNA transcripts. Using the HTBI primer set, a first-round RT-PCR was run on the TCR CDR3. TCRdb reprocessed the multiplex PCR reads with MiXCR, giving one entry per CDR3 protein. The sample yields approximately 400,000 distinct CDR3 sequences, over 12% seen once.

Source material: blood. This TCR derives from a man aged 50-60 years with Graves' ophthalmopathy. The chain couples TRBV27 to TRBJ1-1; D not certain. The CDR3 sequence: CASSLSGKMNTEAFF. For the CDR3, the DNA is TGTGCCAGCAGTTTATCAGGGAAGATGAACACTGAAGCTTTCTTT.